A selection of T cell receptor beta chains follows, all from one sample in a study of blood T cell repertoires in COVID-19. Assay: immunoSEQ multiplex PCR; the TCRdb copy retains only in-frame clones and omits some. The sample lists about 340,000 clones; around 86% were seen once. Sequences were obtained from PBMCs or T cells enriched from blood (not recorded which). Receptors were obtained from a woman aged 40 to 50 with acute COVID-19. The CDR3 runs from the conserved cysteine through the conserved F or W. Fields, in order: J gene, V gene, D gene, CDR3 length, clone size, CDR3 protein, CDR3 DNA. A D gene is named only where the DNA matches it firmly. The listing skips clone size in some rows; elsewhere it reads once, few, many or a size class.

>TRBJ1-5|TRBV7-9|NA|11|NA
CASSLGRPQHF
TGTGCCAGCAGCTTAGGTCGGCCCCAGCATTTT
>TRBJ1-2|TRBV29-1|TRBD1|13|NA
CSHLGQGDYGYTF
TGCAGCCACTTGGGGCAGGGGGACTATGGCTACACCTTC
>TRBJ1-1|TRBV3-1/TRBV3-2|NA|17|NA
CASSQGGGSGMNTEAFF
TGTGCCAGCAGCCAGGGTGGGGGGTCTGGCATGAACACTGAAGCTTTCTTT
>TRBJ2-5|TRBV19|NA|14|NA
CASSIGQNQETQYF
TGTGCCAGTAGTATAGGACAGAACCAAGAGACCCAGTACTTC
>TRBJ2-2|TRBV6-2/TRBV6-3|TRBD1|16|NA
CASSRDRGSTTGELFF
TGTGCCAGCAGCCGGGACAGGGGGTCTACCACCGGGGAGCTGTTTTTT
>TRBJ1-3|TRBV29-1|TRBD1|13|NA
CSYEGASGNTIYF
TGCAGCTACGAGGGGGCCTCTGGAAACACCATATATTTT
>TRBJ1-2|TRBV29-1|NA|15|NA
CSVDLYTTPNYGYTF
TGCAGCGTCGACTTGTACACCACTCCTAACTATGGCTACACCTTC
>TRBJ2-7|TRBV18|TRBD1|14|NA
CASSPPGQFYEQYF
TGTGCCAGCTCACCACCGGGACAGTTTTACGAGCAGTACTTC
>TRBJ2-7|TRBV7-6|NA|16|NA
CASSLGSGQGSYEQYF
TGTGCCAGCAGCTTAGGGTCGGGGCAGGGGTCGTACGAGCAGTACTTC
>TRBJ2-5|TRBV7-2|TRBD1|15|NA
CASSLAVDRGETQYF
TGTGCCAGCAGCTTAGCTGTCGACAGGGGAGAGACCCAGTACTTC
>TRBJ2-7|TRBV6-5|NA|11|once
CASRKDRSQYF
TGTGCCAGCAGGAAAGACAGATCGCAGTACTTC
>TRBJ2-4|TRBV19|TRBD1|16|NA
CASSIDRDRDIYIQYF
TGTGCCAGTAGTATAGACCGGGACAGGGATATATACATTCAGTACTTC
>TRBJ2-3|TRBV5-1|TRBD2|14|NA
CASSLSGGADTQYF
TGCGCCAGCAGCTTGTCCGGGGGGGCAGATACGCAGTATTTT
>TRBJ2-2|TRBV12-3/TRBV12-4|NA|12|NA
CASSFSGGELFF
TGTGCCAGCAGTTTCTCAGGCGGGGAGCTGTTTTTT
>TRBJ1-2|TRBV3-1/TRBV3-2|NA|14|NA
CASSQDGGNYGYTF
TGTGCCAGCAGCCAAGATGGGGGGAACTATGGCTACACCTTC
>TRBJ2-5|TRBV4-2|NA|19|NA
CASSQGATGSRRSQETQYF
TGTGCCAGCAGCCAAGGTGCGACTGGGTCGAGAAGGTCTCAAGAGACCCAGTACTTC
>TRBJ1-3|TRBV28|NA|11|NA
CASRDFGTIYF
TGTGCCAGCAGAGACTTTGGCACCATATATTTT
>TRBJ2-2|TRBV6-5|TRBD2|14|NA
CASIGLADTGELFF
TGTGCCAGCATCGGACTAGCCGACACCGGGGAGCTGTTTTTT
>TRBJ2-2|TRBV7-7|TRBD2|15|NA
CASSWGSGSTGELFF
TGTGCTAGCAGCTGGGGTAGCGGGAGTACCGGGGAGCTGTTTTTT
>TRBJ2-5|TRBV5-1|TRBD2|17|NA
CASSSLTSGGFQETQYF
TGCGCCAGCAGCTCACTGACTAGCGGGGGGTTCCAAGAGACCCAGTACTTC
>TRBJ2-7|TRBV18|TRBD1|13|NA
CASSPPGGWEQYF
TGTGCCAGCTCACCACCAGGGGGCTGGGAGCAGTACTTC
>TRBJ1-6|TRBV6-5|NA|15|NA
CASSYSGANNSPLHF
TGTGCCAGCAGTTACTCAGGGGCAAATAATTCACCCCTCCACTTT
>TRBJ1-2|TRBV9|NA|17|NA
CASSVEKRVFRGDGYTF
TGTGCCAGCAGCGTAGAAAAAAGAGTTTTTCGGGGTGATGGCTACACCTTC
>TRBJ1-1|TRBV14|TRBD1|14|NA
CASSPRTGGSRAFF
TGTGCCAGCAGCCCACGGACAGGGGGAAGTAGAGCTTTCTTT
>TRBJ1-1|TRBV6-1|TRBD1|14|once
CASSEETGDTEAFF
TGTGCCAGCAGTGAAGAGACAGGGGACACTGAAGCTTTCTTT
>TRBJ1-3|TRBV4-1|NA|15|NA
CASSLDSYSGNTIYF
TGCGCCAGCAGCTTGGACAGTTACTCTGGAAACACCATATATTTT
>TRBJ2-7|TRBV28|NA|14|NA
CASSFQRGGDEQYF
TGTGCCAGCAGTTTTCAAAGGGGGGGTGACGAGCAGTACTTC
>TRBJ2-6|TRBV7-2|TRBD1|17|NA
CASSLRQGITGANVLTF
TGTGCCAGCAGCTTAAGACAGGGTATAACTGGGGCCAACGTCCTGACTTTC